This is a list of T cell receptor beta chains from one sample in a study of CD8 T cells in ankylosing spondylitis. TCRdb ran MiXCR on the 5' RACE reads and lists one entry per CDR3 protein. The sample consists of 350,000 or so distinct CDR3 sequences, under 14% of them appearing once. Input material: blood, either unsorted or a sorted T cell fraction (not recorded which). All receptors derive from a female donor with ankylosing spondylitis or in good health (not recorded which). The CDR3 runs from the conserved cysteine through the conserved F or W. A D gene is named only where the DNA matches it firmly. Rows give clone size only sometimes, using once, few, many, or a class for an expanded clone.

>many|-|TRBJ1-2|TRBV10-3
CAIQYRASGYTF
TGTGCCATTCAATACAGGGCGTCTGGCTACACCTTC
>many|TRBD2|TRBJ2-3|TRBV5-1
CASSTRTSGVTDTQYF
TGCGCCAGCAGCACGCGGACTAGCGGGGTAACAGATACGCAGTATTTT
>many|-|TRBJ2-3|TRBV7-2
CASTKIVTDTQYF
TGTGCCAGCACCAAAATCGTAACAGATACGCAGTATTTT
>few|TRBD2|TRBJ2-3|TRBV12-3/TRBV12-4
CASSPRTSGRPTDTQYF
TGTGCCAGCAGCCCCCGGACTAGCGGGAGGCCCACAGATACGCAGTATTTT
>many|TRBD1|TRBJ1-1|TRBV10-3
CAISEFPQGDAFF
TGTGCCATCAGTGAGTTCCCACAGGGGGACGCTTTCTTT
>few|-|TRBJ2-1|TRBV27
CASSLGTSPSPWNEQFF
TGTGCCAGCAGTCTTGGGACAAGTCCTAGTCCTTGGAATGAGCAGTTCTTC
>few|TRBD1|TRBJ2-7|TRBV28
CASFSVGQRSSYEQYF
TGTGCCAGCTTTTCCGTGGGACAGAGGAGCTCCTACGAGCAGTACTTC
>once|-|TRBJ2-2|TRBV5-1
CASSPHGTGLTGELFF
TGCGCCAGCAGCCCCCACGGGACGGGGTTAACCGGGGAGCTGTTTTTT
>many|-|TRBJ2-5|TRBV28
CASSLSIRETQYF
TGTGCCAGCAGTTTGTCCATACGCGAGACCCAGTACTTC
>many|TRBD1|TRBJ1-4|TRBV29-1
CSVEILFRENGTGQFGLFF
TGCAGCGTTGAAATCCTTTTTCGAGAAAACGGGACAGGGCAATTTGGACTGTTTTTT
>many|TRBD2|TRBJ2-1|TRBV5-1
CASSSGTSGRQFF
TGCGCCAGCAGCTCCGGGACTAGCGGGAGACAGTTCTTC
>-|-|TRBJ1-1|TRBV14
CASSQVGGMNTEAFF
TGTGCCAGCAGCCAAGTTGGAGGAATGAACACTGAAGCTTTCTTT
>many|-|TRBJ2-4|TRBV5-1
CASSLGQGGAKNIQYF
TGCGCCAGCAGCCTAGGACAGGGAGGGGCCAAAAACATTCAGTACTTC